What follows are 6 T cell receptor beta chains derived from one specimen sequenced in a study of CD8 T cells in ankylosing spondylitis. The antigens of these receptors remain unknown. TCRdb independently ran MiXCR on the 5' RACE reads; one entry per CDR3 protein. The sample holds roughly 490,000 distinct CDR3 sequences, roughly 5% seen once. Findings and caveats of the study: Characteristic, it appeared, of ankylosing spondylitis blood was a TCR beta motif of fewer than 10 highly homologous variants.

Sequencing was done on a sample of blood, either unsorted or a sorted T cell fraction (not recorded which). Every receptor here comes from a male donor with ankylosing spondylitis.

In this sample, this clonotype turned up many times. Written as DNA, the CDR3 is TGTGCCAGCAGCCTTGGTATCTATGGCTACACCTTC. It encodes CASSLGIYGYTF. This rearrangement joins TRBV7-9 to TRBJ1-2; D call uncertain. Germline CDR1 SEHNR, CDR2 FQNEAQ (reference sequence). Trimming removed 5 bases at V and 4 bases at J, with 8 bases between. This CDR3 has 12 amino acids.

This clonotype came up a few times. J is TRBJ2-5 and V is TRBV7-2; D call uncertain. Trimming shortened V by 5 bases and J by 0 bases, and 13 bases separated the two germline ends. The CDR3 is 15 residues long. Germline values: CDR1 SGHTA, CDR2 FQGNSA. The CDR3 reads CASSHIGPYQETQYF. CDR3 sequence (DNA): TGTGCCAGCAGCCACATAGGACCGTACCAAGAGACCCAGTACTTC.

This clonotype was seen many times. V and J are TRBV6-5 and TRBJ1-4; the D is unclear. The CDR3 length is 15 residues. In germline, CDR1 is MNHEY, CDR2 SVGAGI. V was pared by 5 bases and J by 2 bases, with 12 bases between. CDR3 in amino acids: CASSVLRATNEKLFF. CDR3 nucleotide sequence: TGTGCCAGCAGTGTACTCCGGGCCACTAATGAAAAACTGTTTTTT.

This clonotype was seen at least ten times. The J gene is TRBJ2-7, the V gene TRBV29-1; D possibly corresponds to TRBD2 (5 bases). The germline V gene encodes CDR1 SQVTM and CDR2 ANQGSEA. V shed 5 bases and J shed 3 bases, with 8 bases lying between them. CDR3 length equals 11 residues. The CDR3 nucleotides are TGCAGCGTTCGAGAGGGCTACGAGCAGTACTTC. It codes for CSVREGYEQYF.

This clonotype was seen at least ten times. The gene calls are TRBV12-3 or TRBV12-4 and TRBJ2-7; D could derive from TRBD1 or TRBD2 (5 bases each). CDR3 length: 16 residues. V lost 5 bases and J lost 2, with 19 bases in between. The CDR3 nucleotides read TGTGCCAGCAGTCCCAAGGGGACCGCTGTCCCCTACGAGCAGTACTTC. This translates into CASSPKGTAVPYEQYF.

This sequence joins TRBV5-1 and TRBJ2-1; the D gene is possibly TRBD1 (5 bases). CDR1 is SGHRS, CDR2 YFSETQ, per germline. V was pared by 4 bases and J by 9 bases, with 14 bases between. The CDR3 consists of 13 residues. The chain's CDR3 is CASSPLGQGEQFF. The CDR3 DNA is TGCGCCAGCAGCCCCTTAGGGCAGGGTGAGCAGTTCTTC.